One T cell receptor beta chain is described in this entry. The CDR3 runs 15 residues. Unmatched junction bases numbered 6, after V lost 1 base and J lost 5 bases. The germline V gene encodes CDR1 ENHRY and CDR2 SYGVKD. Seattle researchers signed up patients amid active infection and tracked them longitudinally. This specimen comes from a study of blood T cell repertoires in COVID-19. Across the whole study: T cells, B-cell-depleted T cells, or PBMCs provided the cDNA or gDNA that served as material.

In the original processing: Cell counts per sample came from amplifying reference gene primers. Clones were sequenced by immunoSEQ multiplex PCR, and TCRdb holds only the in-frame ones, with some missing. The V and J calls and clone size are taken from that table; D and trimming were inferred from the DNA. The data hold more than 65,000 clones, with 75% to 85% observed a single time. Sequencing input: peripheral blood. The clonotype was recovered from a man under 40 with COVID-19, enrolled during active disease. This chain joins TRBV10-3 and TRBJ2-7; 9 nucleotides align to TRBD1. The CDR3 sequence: CAISEFGQGSHEQYF. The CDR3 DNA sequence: TGTGCCATCAGTGAGTTCGGACAGGGGTCCCACGAGCAGTACTTC.